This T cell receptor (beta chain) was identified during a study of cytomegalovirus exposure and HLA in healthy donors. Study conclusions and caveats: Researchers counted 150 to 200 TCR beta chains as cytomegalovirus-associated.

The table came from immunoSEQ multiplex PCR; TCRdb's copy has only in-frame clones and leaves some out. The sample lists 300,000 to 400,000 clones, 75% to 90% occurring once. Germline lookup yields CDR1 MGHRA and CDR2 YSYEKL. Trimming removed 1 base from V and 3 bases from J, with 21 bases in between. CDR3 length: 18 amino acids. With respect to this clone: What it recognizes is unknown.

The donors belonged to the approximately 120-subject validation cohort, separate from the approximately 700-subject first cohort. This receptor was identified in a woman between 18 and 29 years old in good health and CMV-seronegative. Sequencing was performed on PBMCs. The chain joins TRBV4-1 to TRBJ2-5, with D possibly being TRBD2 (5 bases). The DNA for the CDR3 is TGCGCCAGCAGCCAAGGGCCCCGCGCTCCGGACGGGAAAGAGACCCAGTACTTC. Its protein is CASSQGPRAPDGKETQYF.